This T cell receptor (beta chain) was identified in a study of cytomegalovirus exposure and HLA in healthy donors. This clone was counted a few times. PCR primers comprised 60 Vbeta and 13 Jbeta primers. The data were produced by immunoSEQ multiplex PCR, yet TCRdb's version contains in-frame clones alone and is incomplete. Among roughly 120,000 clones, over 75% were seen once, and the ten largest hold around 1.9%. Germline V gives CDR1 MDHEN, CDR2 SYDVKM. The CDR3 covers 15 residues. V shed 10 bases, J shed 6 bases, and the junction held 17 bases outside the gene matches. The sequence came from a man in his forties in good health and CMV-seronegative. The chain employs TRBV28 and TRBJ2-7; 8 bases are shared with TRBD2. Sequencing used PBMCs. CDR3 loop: CATLPPPRGGLEQYF. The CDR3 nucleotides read TGTGCCACCCTCCCCCCCCCACGGGGGGGTCTCGAGCAGTACTTC.